Sequencing of this TCR beta chain was carried out in a study of post-analysis software for immune sequencing data. Study overall: The courses of disease that were included comprised relapsing-remitting, secondary progressive and progressive-relapsing multiple sclerosis. General study points: Diversity measured as normalized Chao1 was significantly lower in multiple sclerosis patients than in controls. Same-batch preparations were strongly co-clustered by F measure.

The TCR beta cDNA libraries contained unique molecular identifiers. Once roughly 0.95 to 10 million T cells were used, roughly 0.5 million cDNA molecules resulted. TCRdb itself ran the PCR reads through MiXCR, one entry per CDR3 protein. The sample holds 650,000 to 900,000 distinct CDR3 sequences, roughly 50% seen once. With regard to this clonotype: Its antigen is still unknown.

The sequencing sample was made of blood. The clonotype was recovered from a girl aged 5-17 years with multiple sclerosis.

CDR3 amino acids: CASSFIGQPPYGYTF. The CDR3 nucleotides are TGTGCCAGCAGTTTTATAGGGCAGCCGCCTTATGGCTACACCTTC. V gene TRBV12-3 or TRBV12-4 combines with J gene TRBJ1-2, with no clear D. The CDR3 is made up of 15 amino acids. The V and J ends lost 3 bases and 5 bases respectively, with 16 bases between them.